The source of this T cell receptor beta chain is a study of blood T cell repertoires in COVID-19. Across the whole study: Acute and convalescent COVID-19 specimens originated in the United States, Italy and Spain. The cDNA or gDNA used as material had been derived from T cells, B-cell-depleted T cells, or PBMCs.

Study processing details: Amplification with reference gene primers provided the estimates of nucleated cell counts. Sequencing was performed with immunoSEQ multiplex PCR; in TCRdb, only in-frame clones are kept and a portion is missing. The V and J calls and the clone size are those of that table, but D and trimming were determined from the DNA. Of roughly 57,000 clones listed, 70% to 75% are singletons. Germline V gene sequence: CDR1 KGHDR, CDR2 SFDVKD. This CDR3 has 18 amino acids. The V and J ends lost 5 bases and 4 bases, in that order; junction bases with no gene match: 15. This clone is labeled medium-sized.

Sequenced sample: peripheral blood. The receptor comes from a woman aged 70-85 years with acute or convalescent COVID-19. The chain uses TRBV24-1 and TRBJ2-1; 8 nucleotides line up with TRBD2. In DNA, the CDR3 is TGTGCCACCAGTGCCCGAAAAGAGGAGAGCGGGGGTTACAATGAGCAGTTCTTC. This translates into CATSARKEESGGYNEQFF.